Shown below are 24 T cell receptor beta chains from a single sample sequenced in a study of blood T cell repertoires in COVID-19. Using immunoSEQ multiplex PCR, the repertoire was profiled, and TCRdb retains in-frame clones only, with some absent. The sample holds about 460,000 clones; around nine tenths are singletons and the top ten take roughly 8%. The specimen was PBMCs or T cells enriched from blood (not recorded which). These receptors all stem from a woman between 55 and 75 years old who had recovered from COVID-19.

V and J are TRBV7-8 and TRBJ2-7; TRBD1 might be the D (6 bases). The V and J ends lost 1 base and 3 bases respectively, with 7 bases between them. This CDR3 has 13 residues. Germline CDR1 SGHVS, CDR2 FQNEAQ. CDR3 sequence reads: CASSLEGVYEQYF. CDR3 sequence (DNA): TGTGCCAGCAGCTTAGAGGGGGTCTACGAGCAGTACTTC.

This chain joins TRBV15 and TRBJ1-1; TRBD1 might be the D (5 bases). This CDR3 comprises 13 residues. Trimming shortened V by 8 bases and J by 3 bases, and 13 bases separated the two germline ends. From germline, CDR1 is LNHNV and CDR2 YYDKDF (reference sequence). CDR3 DNA sequence: TGTGCCACCCGTGCGGGGCTGGACACTGAAGCTTTCTTT. Protein: CATRAGLDTEAFF.

The chain uses TRBV6-5 and TRBJ2-5, with TRBD2 identical over 11 bases. V shed 8 bases and J 5 bases; nucleotides not matched to a gene: 10. The CDR3 loop spans 15 amino acids. The germline gives CDR1 MNHEY, CDR2 SVGAGI. The CDR3 loop reads CASGRIAGGLETQYF. The CDR3, as DNA: TGTGCCAGCGGACGAATAGCGGGGGGGCTGGAGACCCAGTACTTC.

The rearrangement uses TRBV6-1 and TRBJ2-1; D not certain. V lost 4 bases and J 0 bases, leaving 13 bases between the germline ends. The CDR3 totals 16 residues. CDR1 and CDR2 (germline): MNHNS, SASEGT. The CDR3 loop is CASSVGYSSSYNEQFF. CDR3 nucleotide sequence: TGTGCCAGCAGTGTCGGTTATTCGAGCTCCTACAATGAGCAGTTCTTC.

The genes are TRBV19 and TRBJ2-3; 10 nucleotides match TRBD1. Unmatched junction bases numbered 1, after V lost 4 bases and J lost 6 bases. This CDR3 is built from 13 residues. From germline, CDR1 is LNHDA and CDR2 SQIVND (reference sequence). The CDR3 sequence: CASSRDRGDTQYF. Written as DNA, the CDR3 is TGTGCCAGTAGTAGGGACAGGGGTGATACGCAGTATTTT.

The J gene is TRBJ1-5, the V gene TRBV5-6; D gene unclear. Trimming shortened V by 1 base and J by 2 bases, and 10 bases separated the two germline ends. CDR1 is SGHDT, CDR2 YYEEEE, per germline. The CDR3 is made up of 15 amino acids. This chain's CDR3 is CASSLRSGGNQPQHF. The CDR3 DNA reads TGTGCCAGCAGCTTGAGGTCGGGAGGCAATCAGCCCCAGCATTTT.

The gene calls are TRBV5-1 and TRBJ1-2; a possible D gene is TRBD1 (6 bases). V lost 3 bases to trimming and J lost 4 bases, with 16 bases between them. CDR1 is SGHRS, CDR2 YFSETQ, per germline. CDR3 length: 15 amino acids. CDR3 bases: TGCGCCAGCAGCTCGTCGCCAGGGGTATTCTATGGCTACACCTTC. It codes for CASSSSPGVFYGYTF. Together with reference TRBV5-1 and TRBJ1-2, the CDR3 gives the full variable domain: KAGVTQTPRYLIKTRGQQVTLSCSPISGHRSVSWYQQTPGQGLQFLFEYFSETQRNKGNFPGRFSGRQFSNSRSEMNVSTLELGDSALYLCASSSSPGVFYGYTFGSGTRLTVV.

The chain employs TRBV28 and TRBJ1-2; D uncertain. This CDR3 comprises 13 residues. Trimming stripped 3 bases from V and 8 bases from J, with 13 bases between. The germline V gene has CDR1 MDHEN and CDR2 SYDVKM. CDR3 in amino acids: CASSFGIEAGYTF. CDR3 nucleotide sequence: TGTGCCAGCAGTTTTGGAATAGAGGCAGGCTACACCTTC.

This clone occurred a few times. This chain links TRBV24-1 with TRBJ1-1; 10 bases align to TRBD1. This CDR3 has 16 residues. CDR1 KGHDR and CDR2 SFDVKD come from the germline V gene. Trimming took 3 bases from V and 1 from J; bases not matched to a gene: 4. Written as DNA, the CDR3 is TGTGCCACCAGTGATGCCGACAGGGGGCCGAACACTGAAGCTTTCTTT. It yields the protein CATSDADRGPNTEAFF.

The chain couples TRBV5-1 to TRBJ1-1, with TRBD1 matching 7 bases. The trim removed 9 bases at V and 4 bases at J, leaving 18 bases unmatched. This CDR3 is 16 amino acids long. Per germline, CDR1 SGHRS and CDR2 YFSETQ. The CDR3 region has the DNA TGCGCCACCGCGCCAGAGGTACAGGGGCTGGGCACTGAAGCTTTCTTT. It codes for CATAPEVQGLGTEAFF.

The V and J genes are TRBV5-1 and TRBJ1-1; the D gene is possibly TRBD1 (5 bases). Germline V CDR1 and CDR2: SGHRS, YFSETQ. The V gene lost 0 bases and the J gene lost 0 bases, with 9 bases spanning the gap. The CDR3 extends over 15 amino acids. The CDR3 reads CASSLGWGVNTEAFF. The CDR3 DNA reads TGCGCCAGCAGCTTGGGGTGGGGGGTGAACACTGAAGCTTTCTTT.

This clone was counted only a few times. The gene calls are TRBV30 and TRBJ1-1; 11 positions agree with TRBD1. The germline gives CDR1 GTSNPN, CDR2 SVGIG (reference sequence). V lost 0 bases, J lost 1 base, and 7 bases stayed unmatched. The CDR3 consists of 17 residues. CDR3 loop: CAWSVGEDRGPNTEAFF. As DNA, the CDR3 is TGTGCCTGGAGTGTAGGCGAGGACAGGGGGCCGAACACTGAAGCTTTCTTT.

The chain joins TRBV9 to TRBJ1-1; the D gene is possibly TRBD1 (5 bases). The CDR3 is made up of 14 amino acids. Germline V CDR1 and CDR2: SGDLS, YYNGEE. V was pared by 0 bases and J by 4 bases, with 10 bases between. CDR3 region: CASSVVEGITEAFF. The CDR3 DNA reads as TGTGCCAGCAGCGTAGTGGAGGGGATCACTGAAGCTTTCTTT. The variable domain in full, with the rest retrieved from reference TRBV9 and TRBJ1-1, is DSGVTQTPKHLITATGQRVTLRCSPRSGDLSVYWYQQSLDQGLQFLIQYYNGEERAKGNILERFSAQQFPDLHSELNLSSLELGDSALYFCASSVVEGITEAFFGQGTRLTVV.

The V and J genes are TRBV19 and TRBJ1-5; 8 bases align to TRBD1. The junction had 7 bases not matched to a gene; V was cut back by 6 bases and J by 0 bases. The CDR3 is 16 amino acids. Germline CDR1 LNHDA, CDR2 SQIVND (reference sequence). DNA for the CDR3: TGTGCCAGTAGCGTACAGGGGGGCTATAGCAATCAGCCCCAGCATTTT. It is translated as CASSVQGGYSNQPQHF.

The chain has TRBV11-3 and TRBJ2-3; possible D gene TRBD2, 5 bases. Trimming left V 0 bases short and J 2 bases short, with 21 bases between. This CDR3 comprises 19 residues. CDR1 is SGHNT and CDR2 is YENEEA in the germline V gene. The CDR3 protein is CASSLDRLGLPTLTDTQYF. The CDR3 bases are TGTGCCAGCAGCTTAGATCGTTTAGGACTTCCCACTCTCACAGATACGCAGTATTTT.

The chain recombines TRBV12-5 with TRBJ2-6; 9 bases align to TRBD2. Germline V CDR1 and CDR2: LGHNT, FRNRAP. The CDR3 is made up of 19 amino acids. V was clipped by 0 bases and J by 0 bases; unmatched bases: 6. CDR3 amino acids: CASGLVREGIPSGANVLTF. CDR3 DNA sequence: TGTGCTAGTGGTTTGGTGCGGGAGGGTATCCCCTCTGGGGCCAACGTCCTGACTTTC.

V usage is TRBV4-2 and J usage is TRBJ1-1; no definite D call. From germline, CDR1 is LGHNA and CDR2 YNFKEQ. V lost 4 bases, J lost 6 bases, and 12 bases lay in between. CDR3 size: 13 residues. CDR3 amino acids: CASSPPRVAEAFF. CDR3 in DNA: TGTGCCAGCAGCCCCCCCCGGGTTGCTGAAGCTTTCTTT.

The CDR3 reads CASSRTGQYEQYF. The CDR3 nucleotides are TGTGCCAGCAGCCGGACAGGGCAGTACGAGCAGTACTTC. The chain is built from TRBV2 and TRBJ2-7; 8 bases agree with TRBD1. After removal of 6 bases from V and 4 bases from J, the junction contained 5 bases not matched to a gene. The germline gives CDR1 SNHLY, CDR2 FYNNEI. This CDR3 comprises 13 residues.

The CDR3 spells CASKTNRASYEQYV. CDR3 bases: TGTGCCAGCAAGACCAACAGGGCCTCCTACGAGCAGTACGTC. J is TRBJ2-7 and V is TRBV6-5; D is perhaps TRBD1 (6 bases). Trimming took 7 bases from V and 0 from J, leaving 13 bases between them. Germline-derived CDR1 and CDR2 are MNHEY and SVGAGI. This CDR3 is 14 amino acids long.

The rearrangement joins TRBV12-3 or TRBV12-4 to TRBJ1-1, with D hard to call. Trimming shortened V by 3 bases and J by 4 bases, and 6 bases separated the two germline ends. The CDR3 contains 12 residues. CDR3 nucleotide sequence: TGTGCCAGCAGTTTCTTCCCCACTGAAGCTTTCTTT. Translated, it gives CASSFFPTEAFF.

The rearrangement links TRBV5-1 to TRBJ2-2; D might be TRBD1 (5 bases). Trimming left V 5 bases short and J 1 base short, with 9 bases between. Germline V gene lookup returns CDR1 SGHRS and CDR2 YFSETQ. This CDR3 has 14 amino acids. CDR3 nucleotides: TGCGCCAGCAGGAGACAGAGGAACACCGGGGAGCTGTTTTTT. This encodes CASRRQRNTGELFF.

The chain recombines TRBV5-1 with TRBJ2-6, with D uncertain. CDR3 length: 15 residues. Trimming left V 4 bases short and J 2 bases short, with 10 bases between. Germline V gives CDR1 SGHRS, CDR2 YFSETQ. The chain's CDR3 is CASSDSRAGANVLTF. CDR3 DNA: TGCGCCAGCAGCGATAGCCGGGCTGGGGCCAACGTCCTGACTTTC. The variable domain in full, completed from reference TRBV5-1 and TRBJ2-6, reads KAGVTQTPRYLIKTRGQQVTLSCSPISGHRSVSWYQQTPGQGLQFLFEYFSETQRNKGNFPGRFSGRQFSNSRSEMNVSTLELGDSALYLCASSDSRAGANVLTFGAGSRLTVL.

The chain uses TRBV5-1 and TRBJ1-6, with TRBD1 as a possible D gene (5 bases). Germline V gives CDR1 SGHRS, CDR2 YFSETQ. The CDR3 sequence is 16 residues long. V gave up 0 bases and J gave up 3 bases, with 10 bases separating them. The CDR3 region has the DNA TGCGCCAGCAGCTTGGGCCAGGGAAGCTATAATTCACCCCTCCACTTT. Translating gives CASSLGQGSYNSPLHF.

Here the CDR3 reads CASSSTDYEQFF. The CDR3 region has the DNA TGCGCCAGCAGCTCCACAGACTACGAGCAGTTCTTC. The chain links TRBV5-1 to TRBJ2-1; the D gene is possibly TRBD2 (5 bases). This CDR3 spans 12 amino acids. Germline-derived CDR1 and CDR2 are SGHRS and YFSETQ. V lost 3 bases and J 10 bases, leaving 11 bases between the germline ends.